This T cell receptor (beta chain) is from a study of vaccination and CD4 T cells after COVID-19. Turning to the study itself: The convalescents included six males and four females, and among them two were Hispanic while seven were Caucasian. Post-diagnosis, post-COVID samples were collected after a median around 100 days, ranging 35 to 161. Post-vaccine sample collection happened at a median of about 72 days after dose two, ranging 14 to 241. Overall study results and limits: In median terms, SARS-CoV-2-reactive clonotypes went from about 20 to 38, a nonsignificant rise.

Remarks on this clonotype: Its target is not known.

TCRdb fed the PCR reads into MiXCR, producing one record per CDR3 protein. Of tens of thousands of distinct CDR3 sequences in the sample, 49% were seen once. Time point specified: late sampling 161 to 241 days after vaccination in three convalescent patients. V trimming: 5 bases; J trimming: 6 bases; junction bases outside the gene matches: 8. Germline CDR1 MNHEY, CDR2 SMNVEV (reference sequence). The CDR3 sequence is 14 residues long. The TCR sequence derives from a human donor who had recovered from COVID-19. The rearrangement joins TRBV27 to TRBJ2-7, with 9 bases matching TRBD1. Sequencing was performed on CD4+ T cells from blood, taken about 7 months after SARS-CoV-2 vaccination. The CDR3 loop is CASSPWDRATEQYF. Written as DNA, the CDR3 is TGTGCCAGCAGTCCCTGGGACAGGGCAACCGAGCAGTACTTC.